This T cell receptor (beta chain) was obtained from a study of early T cells in non-severe SARS-CoV-2 infection. Each cDNA molecule carried a unique molecular identifier. In TCRdb, the 5' RACE reads were re-called with MiXCR into one record per CDR3 protein. The sample carries about 59,000 distinct CDR3 sequences, roughly 13% recorded once. Trimming took off 0 bases at V and 1 base at J, with 9 bases between the two ends. The CDR3 covers 15 residues. From germline, CDR1 is SEHNR and CDR2 FQNEAQ (reference sequence). This sequence originates from an adult who was a healthcare worker with PCR-confirmed SARS-CoV-2 infection or an uninfected control (not recorded which). This chain joins TRBV7-9 and TRBJ1-1, with D hard to call. This material consisted of whole blood, taken at baseline. CDR3 DNA: TGTGCCAGCAGCTTAGCGATGGGAGAGAACACTGAAGCTTTCTTT. This gives the protein CASSLAMGENTEAFF.